Each of the 5 T cell receptor beta chains below was sequenced from the same sample in a study of T cells after yellow fever vaccination. A single record per CDR3 protein comes from TCRdb applying MiXCR to the 5' RACE reads. The sample carries 550,000 to 750,000 distinct CDR3 sequences, about 13% recorded once. Specimen: PBMCs, collected on the day of the yellow fever booster vaccination. All receptors come from a man younger than 40 who received the YFV17D yellow fever vaccine.

V is TRBV20-1 and J is TRBJ2-5, with a weak D call TRBD2 (5 bases). The CDR3 is 15 residues long. The V and J ends lost 3 bases and 2 bases respectively, with 16 bases between them. Per the germline V gene, CDR1 is DFQATT and CDR2 is SNEGSKA (reference sequence). CDR3 in amino acids: CSARAESGNQETQYF. In DNA, the CDR3 is TGCAGTGCTAGGGCCGAATCGGGGAATCAAGAGACCCAGTACTTC.

Only a few counts were recorded for this clonotype. The chain has TRBV9 and TRBJ2-2; TRBD2 agrees at 10 bases. The J segment lost 6 bases and the V segment lost 1 base, leaving 3 bases of the junction unmatched. Germline-derived CDR1 and CDR2 are SGDLS and YYNGEE. This CDR3 comprises 15 residues. The CDR3 nucleotides are TGTGCCAGCAGCGTATCTAGCGGGAGCGCCGGGGAGCTGTTTTTT. Translated, it gives CASSVSSGSAGELFF.

This chain joins TRBV12-3 or TRBV12-4 and TRBJ2-1; 8 nucleotides agree with TRBD2. Unmatched junction bases numbered 19, after V lost 7 bases and J lost 8 bases. The CDR3 runs to 17 residues. The CDR3 reads CASTPPGTRGRFDEQFF. For the CDR3, the DNA is TGTGCCAGCACTCCCCCTGGCACTCGCGGGAGGTTTGATGAGCAGTTCTTC.

V gene TRBV7-3 combines with J gene TRBJ2-5; D perhaps matches TRBD2 (5 bases). Per the germline V gene, CDR1 is SGHTA and CDR2 is FQGTGA. CDR3 length: 14 amino acids. Deletions cut 5 bases from V and 3 bases from J, with 13 bases between. The CDR3 sequence: CASSPTFGEETQYF. The CDR3 nucleotides read TGTGCCAGCAGCCCCACTTTCGGGGAAGAGACCCAGTACTTC. The variable domain in full, completed from reference TRBV7-3 and TRBJ2-5, reads GAGVSQTPSNKVTEKGKYVELRCDPISGHTALYWYRQSLGQGPEFLIYFQGTGAADDSGLPNDRFFAVRPEGSVSTLKIQRTERGDSAVYLCASSPTFGEETQYFGPGTRLLVL.

This chain uses TRBV20-1 with TRBJ1-1; D call uncertain. The CDR3 covers 15 residues. The ends were cut back, 1 base at V and 4 bases at J, with 16 bases in the middle. CDR1 and CDR2 from the germline V gene are DFQATT and SNEGSKA (reference sequence). DNA of the CDR3: TGCAGTGCTAGAGGGACGGTGAAGTCGACCACTGAAGCTTTCTTT. Encoded protein: CSARGTVKSTTEAFF.